Sequencing of this T cell receptor (beta chain) was carried out in a study of human T cells and chemical hapten exposure (dated by TCRdb to the early 2020s). Study-level background: For sensitization, 2% DPC in acetone was applied to a roughly 2 cm by roughly 2 cm area of upper inner arm skin. Throughout the study period of 20 to 30 weeks, patients also received therapeutic DPC doses to the scalp every week. Patch testing was done on the upper back using Finn chambers containing 0.01% DPC, and results were scored after 6 days according to International Contact Dermatitis Research Group standards. Most of the patients in the cohort were female, and the cohort covered alopecia areata with under or over 50% scalp involvement, alopecia totalis and alopecia universalis. The libraries were sequenced as a pool, and the TCR yield per sample differed mostly because of small variations in library volumes within the pool. Peripheral blood TCR repertoire changes were tracked in vivo in alopecia patients during primary and secondary sensitization to the hapten diphenylcyclopropenone (DPC). Blood samples were taken from patients before sensitization (week 0) and at 2, 6 and about 24 weeks after DPC sensitization. Roughly 30 alopecia patients gave blood for TCR sequencing at one to four time points (pre-sensitization, 2, 6 and 24 weeks).

In the germline V gene, CDR1 corresponds to LGHNA and CDR2 to YSLEER. Reading from cysteine to phenylalanine, the CDR3 counts 14 amino acids. Solely the CDR3 DNA is kept, with 42 bases framed from the first base. The germline V and J ends show losses of 0 bases and 5 bases respectively, and no gene match explains 3 bases of the junction. Paper-wide results and their limitations: Patch test score was positively correlated with the number of PT1 expanded TCRs, with significance at thresholds 8, 16 and 32 but not at 4. Alopecia, a presumed autoimmune disease, was present in all patients, so the immune response of the patients might differ from that of healthy individuals. DPC sensitization did not change the number of TCRs with a frequency above 1 in 1000, and there was no evidence of changes in global repertoire structure. After repeated subsampling, the strength of the expansion versus patch-test correlation and the threshold at which it became significant changed. Compared with pre-sensitization or healthy control sets, expanded TCRs formed significantly more large CDR3 similarity clusters, which is consistent with antigen-driven responses.

Taken with the paper, the label for time point translates to: patch test 2, 6 weeks after DPC sensitization. This specimen's treatment or condition label, per the study, means: therapeutic diphenylcyclopropenone sensitization with weekly scalp DPC. At every patch-test visit, the blood draw took place before the patch test was put on. Patients were considered eligible if aged 18 to 70, diagnosed with alopecia and deemed suitable for DPC therapy, and patients were excluded if pregnant. Total RNA was isolated from unfractionated whole blood collected in Tempus Blood RNA tubes. The library was prepared using RACE. The sequencer was a NextSeq 500. Library preparation attached unique molecular identifiers to individual cDNA molecules for quantitative, reproducible TCR counting. Both TCR alpha and TCR beta chains were sequenced from each blood RNA sample. The study's processing was this. Samples had a median of approximately 96,000 TCRs, with a range from about 23,224 to 750,000. V, J and CDR3 annotation of the TCR reads was carried out using the Decombinator software suite. For the PS versus PT1 abundance plots, all samples were subsampled to the same number of TCRs (28,000). TCRs were defined as expanded if absent before sensitization and observed at least eight times at the 2-week time point. TCRdb passed the public sequencing reads through fastp at Q25 and MiXCR, retaining productive beta sequences. Here each entry gathers all rows of one CDR3 protein and keeps the most common genes and DNA. The V and J calls and clone size come from TCRdb's table, not from the authors' own analysis. The sample table records 100,000 or so distinct CDR3 sequences; 7.5% to 10% of these occur just once. The top ten constitute 2% to 2.5% of the sample.

This clonotype was detected a few times. Its antigen has not been determined. Per-base quality was not reported, and no clone a single base away is much larger than it. This clonotype originated in a woman aged 40 to 50 with alopecia areata. Some clones in this sample may be carry-over from other donors' samples. Specimen: whole blood, collected in connection with sensitization to the hapten diphenylcyclopropenone (DPC). The chain is made from TRBV4-3 and TRBJ2-7; 8 junctional bases match TRBD1. Here the CDR3 is given as CASSQERTGNEQYF. The DNA sequence is given as TGCGCCAGCAGCCAAGAACGGACAGGGAACGAGCAGTACTTC.